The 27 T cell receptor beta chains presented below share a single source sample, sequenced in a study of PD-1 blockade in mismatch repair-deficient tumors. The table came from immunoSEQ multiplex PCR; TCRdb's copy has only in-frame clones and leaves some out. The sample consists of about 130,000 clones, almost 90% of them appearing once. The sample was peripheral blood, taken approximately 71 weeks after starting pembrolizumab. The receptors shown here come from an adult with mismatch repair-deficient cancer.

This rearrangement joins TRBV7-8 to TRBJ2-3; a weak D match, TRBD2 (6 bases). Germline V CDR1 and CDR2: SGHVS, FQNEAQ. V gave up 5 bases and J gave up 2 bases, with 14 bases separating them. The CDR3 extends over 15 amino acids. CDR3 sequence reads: CASSIGTGYTDTQYF. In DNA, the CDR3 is TGTGCCAGCAGCATCGGGACTGGGTACACAGATACGCAGTATTTT. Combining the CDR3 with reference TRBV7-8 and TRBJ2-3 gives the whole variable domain GAGVSQSPRYKVAKRGQDVALRCDPISGHVSLFWYQQALGQGPEFLTYFQNEAQLDKSGLPSDRFFAERPEGSVSTLKIQRTQQEDSAVYLCASSIGTGYTDTQYFGPGTRLTVL.

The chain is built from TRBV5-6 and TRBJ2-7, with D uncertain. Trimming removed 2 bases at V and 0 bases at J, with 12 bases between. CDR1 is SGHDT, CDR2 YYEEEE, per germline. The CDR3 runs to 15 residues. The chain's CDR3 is CASSLSWGISYEQYF. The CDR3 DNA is TGTGCCAGCAGCTTATCATGGGGTATCTCCTACGAGCAGTACTTC.

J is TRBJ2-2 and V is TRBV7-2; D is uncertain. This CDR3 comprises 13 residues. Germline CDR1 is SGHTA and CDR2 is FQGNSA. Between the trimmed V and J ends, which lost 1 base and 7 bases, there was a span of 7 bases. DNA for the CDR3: TGTGCCAGCAGCTTAGTAGACGGCGGGGAGCTGTTTTTT. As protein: CASSLVDGGELFF.

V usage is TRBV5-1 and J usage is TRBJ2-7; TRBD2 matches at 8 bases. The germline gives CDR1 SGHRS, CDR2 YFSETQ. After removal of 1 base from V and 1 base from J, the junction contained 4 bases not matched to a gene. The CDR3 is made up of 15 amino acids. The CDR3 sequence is CASSLSGSPSYEQYF. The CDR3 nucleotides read TGCGCCAGCAGCTTGAGCGGGAGCCCTTCCTACGAGCAGTACTTC. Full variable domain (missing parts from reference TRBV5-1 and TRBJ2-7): KAGVTQTPRYLIKTRGQQVTLSCSPISGHRSVSWYQQTPGQGLQFLFEYFSETQRNKGNFPGRFSGRQFSNSRSEMNVSTLELGDSALYLCASSLSGSPSYEQYFGPGTRLTVT.

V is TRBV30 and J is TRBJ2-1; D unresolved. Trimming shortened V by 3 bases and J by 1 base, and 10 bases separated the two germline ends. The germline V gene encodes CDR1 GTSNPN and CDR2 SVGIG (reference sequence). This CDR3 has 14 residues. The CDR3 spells CAWRSWVSYNEQFF. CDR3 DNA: TGTGCCTGGAGGAGTTGGGTATCCTACAATGAGCAGTTCTTC.

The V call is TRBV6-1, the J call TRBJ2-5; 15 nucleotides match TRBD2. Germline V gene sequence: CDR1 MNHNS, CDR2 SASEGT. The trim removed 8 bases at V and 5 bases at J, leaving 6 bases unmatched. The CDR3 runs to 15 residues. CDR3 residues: CASPRGLAGGETQYF. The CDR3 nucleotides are TGTGCCAGCCCAAGAGGACTAGCGGGAGGGGAGACCCAGTACTTC.

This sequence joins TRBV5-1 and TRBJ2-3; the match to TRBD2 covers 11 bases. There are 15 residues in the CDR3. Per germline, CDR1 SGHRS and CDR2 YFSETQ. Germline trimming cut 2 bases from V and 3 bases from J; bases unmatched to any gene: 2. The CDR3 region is CASSFSGRVTDTQYF. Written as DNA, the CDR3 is TGCGCCAGCAGCTTTAGCGGGAGGGTTACAGATACGCAGTATTTT. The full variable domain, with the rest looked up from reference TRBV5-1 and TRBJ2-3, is KAGVTQTPRYLIKTRGQQVTLSCSPISGHRSVSWYQQTPGQGLQFLFEYFSETQRNKGNFPGRFSGRQFSNSRSEMNVSTLELGDSALYLCASSFSGRVTDTQYFGPGTRLTVL.

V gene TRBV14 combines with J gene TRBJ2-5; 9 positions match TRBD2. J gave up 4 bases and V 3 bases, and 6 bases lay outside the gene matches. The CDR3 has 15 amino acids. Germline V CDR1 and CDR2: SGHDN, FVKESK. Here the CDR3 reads CASSHFGTSRETQYF. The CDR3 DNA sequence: TGTGCCAGCAGCCATTTTGGGACTAGCAGAGAGACCCAGTACTTC.

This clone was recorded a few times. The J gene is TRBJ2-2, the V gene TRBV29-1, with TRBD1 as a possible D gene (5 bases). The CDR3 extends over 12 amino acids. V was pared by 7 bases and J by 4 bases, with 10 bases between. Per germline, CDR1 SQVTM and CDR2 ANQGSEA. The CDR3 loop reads CSAHQGTGELFF. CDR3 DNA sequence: TGCAGCGCACATCAGGGCACCGGGGAGCTGTTTTTT.

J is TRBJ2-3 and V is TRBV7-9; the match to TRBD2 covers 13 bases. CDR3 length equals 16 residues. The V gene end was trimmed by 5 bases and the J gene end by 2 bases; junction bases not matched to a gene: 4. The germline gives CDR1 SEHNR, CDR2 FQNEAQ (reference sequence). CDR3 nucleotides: TGTGCCAGCAGCCCTACTAGCGGGAGGGCCACAGATACGCAGTATTTT. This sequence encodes CASSPTSGRATDTQYF.

CDR3 protein: CASLLASPSTDTQYF. DNA of the CDR3: TGTGCCAGTCTTTTGGCGTCCCCCAGCACAGATACGCAGTATTTT. The chain is built from TRBV27 and TRBJ2-3, with D unresolved. Germline loops: CDR1 MNHEY, CDR2 SMNVEV (reference sequence). The CDR3 sequence is 15 residues long. Trimming stripped 9 bases from V and 0 bases from J, with 16 bases between.

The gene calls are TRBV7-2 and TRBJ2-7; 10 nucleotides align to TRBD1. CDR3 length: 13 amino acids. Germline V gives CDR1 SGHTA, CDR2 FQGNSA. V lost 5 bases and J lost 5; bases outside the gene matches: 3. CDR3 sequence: CASSRDRGHEQYF. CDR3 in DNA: TGTGCCAGCAGCCGGGACAGGGGCCACGAGCAGTACTTC.

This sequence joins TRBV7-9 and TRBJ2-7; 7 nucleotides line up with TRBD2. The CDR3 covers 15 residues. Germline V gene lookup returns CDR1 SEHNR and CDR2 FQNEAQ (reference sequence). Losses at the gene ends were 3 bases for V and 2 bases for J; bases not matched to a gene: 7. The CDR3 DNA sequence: TGTGCCAGCAGCTTGGTTGGAAGCGGGACCTACGAGCAGTACTTC. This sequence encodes CASSLVGSGTYEQYF.

For the CDR3, the DNA is TGTGCCAGCAGCAAAGGATTCCTAGCGGGAGAGGGGGTTTACGAGCAGTACTTC. It is translated as CASSKGFLAGEGVYEQYF. The genes are TRBV21-1 and TRBJ2-7; the DNA was not used to check the table's D call, TRBD2. TRBV21-1 counts as a pseudogene. The CDR3 is 18 residues long.

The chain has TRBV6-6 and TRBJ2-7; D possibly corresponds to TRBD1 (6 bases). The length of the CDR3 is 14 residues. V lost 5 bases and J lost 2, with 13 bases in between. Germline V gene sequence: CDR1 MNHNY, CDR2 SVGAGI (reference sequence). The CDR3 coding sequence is TGTGCCAGCAGTGGGACACCGAACCCCTACGAGCAGTACTTC. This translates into CASSGTPNPYEQYF.

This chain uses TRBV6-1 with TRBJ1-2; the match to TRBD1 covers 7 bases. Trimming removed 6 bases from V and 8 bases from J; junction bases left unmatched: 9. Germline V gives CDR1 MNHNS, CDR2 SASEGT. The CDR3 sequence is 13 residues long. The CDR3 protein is CASRYRGDLGYTF. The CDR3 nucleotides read TGTGCCAGCAGGTACAGGGGTGACCTGGGCTACACCTTC.

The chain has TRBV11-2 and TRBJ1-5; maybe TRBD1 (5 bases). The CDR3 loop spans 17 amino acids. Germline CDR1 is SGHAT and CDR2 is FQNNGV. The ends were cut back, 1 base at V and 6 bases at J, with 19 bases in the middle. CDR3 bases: TGTGCCAGCAGCTTAGGGGTCTCGGGCAGGGCCTTTCAGCCCCAGCATTTT. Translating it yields CASSLGVSGRAFQPQHF.

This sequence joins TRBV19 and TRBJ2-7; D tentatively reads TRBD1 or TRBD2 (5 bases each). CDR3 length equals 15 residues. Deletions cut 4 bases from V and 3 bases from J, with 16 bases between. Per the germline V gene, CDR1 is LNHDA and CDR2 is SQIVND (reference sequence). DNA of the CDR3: TGTGCCAGTAGTACCGCTGGGGGACCCAACTACGAGCAGTACTTC. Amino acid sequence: CASSTAGGPNYEQYF.

Here the CDR3 reads CASSKGYEQYF. The CDR3 region has the DNA TGTGCCAGCAGCAAAGGCTACGAGCAGTACTTC. This chain joins TRBV21-1 and TRBJ2-7. TRBV21-1 is marked as a pseudogene. This CDR3 contains 11 residues.

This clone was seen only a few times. Here the CDR3 DNA reads TGTGCCAGTAGCCCTGTGGGACAGGGGGCAACAGATACGCAGTATTTT. Protein sequence: CASSPVGQGATDTQYF. This chain connects TRBV19 to TRBJ2-3; 12 bases match TRBD1. Germline trimming cut 6 bases from V and 3 bases from J; bases unmatched to any gene: 7. The V gene's germline CDR1 is LNHDA and CDR2 SQIVND (reference sequence). The CDR3 has 16 residues.

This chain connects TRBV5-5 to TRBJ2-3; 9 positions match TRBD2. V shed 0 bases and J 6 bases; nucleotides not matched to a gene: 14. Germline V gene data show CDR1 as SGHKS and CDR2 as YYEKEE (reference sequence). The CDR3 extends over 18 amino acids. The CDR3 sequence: CASSLEGASGIGADTQYF. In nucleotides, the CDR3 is TGTGCCAGCAGCTTGGAGGGGGCTAGCGGGATCGGAGCGGATACGCAGTATTTT.

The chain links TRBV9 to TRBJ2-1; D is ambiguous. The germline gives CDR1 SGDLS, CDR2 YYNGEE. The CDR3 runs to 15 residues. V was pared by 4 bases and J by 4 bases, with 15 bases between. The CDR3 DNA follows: TGTGCCAGCAGCCCAGTTGGGCTCCCTTACAATGAGCAGTTCTTC. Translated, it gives CASSPVGLPYNEQFF.

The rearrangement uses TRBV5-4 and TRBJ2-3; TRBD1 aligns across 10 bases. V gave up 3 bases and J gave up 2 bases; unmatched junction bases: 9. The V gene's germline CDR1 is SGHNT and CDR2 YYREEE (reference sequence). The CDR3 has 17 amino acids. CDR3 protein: CASSSFVGTGVTDTQYF. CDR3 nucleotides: TGTGCCAGCAGCTCATTTGTCGGGACAGGGGTCACAGATACGCAGTATTTT.

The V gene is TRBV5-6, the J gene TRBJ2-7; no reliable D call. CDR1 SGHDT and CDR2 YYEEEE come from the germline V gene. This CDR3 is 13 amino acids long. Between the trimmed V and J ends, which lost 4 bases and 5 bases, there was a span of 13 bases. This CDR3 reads CASSPQGLHEQYF. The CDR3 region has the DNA TGTGCCAGCAGCCCTCAAGGTCTCCACGAGCAGTACTTC.

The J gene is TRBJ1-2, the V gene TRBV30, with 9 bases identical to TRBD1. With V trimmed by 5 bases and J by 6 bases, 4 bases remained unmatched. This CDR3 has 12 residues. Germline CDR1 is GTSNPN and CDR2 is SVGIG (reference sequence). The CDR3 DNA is TGTGCCTGGGGGGGACAGGGAGATGGCTACACCTTC. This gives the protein CAWGGQGDGYTF.

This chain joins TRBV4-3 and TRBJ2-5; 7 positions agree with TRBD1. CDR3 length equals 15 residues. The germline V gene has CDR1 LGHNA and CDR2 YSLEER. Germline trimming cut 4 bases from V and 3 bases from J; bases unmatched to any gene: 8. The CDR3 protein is CASSPGTVNKETQYF. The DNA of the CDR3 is TGCGCCAGCAGCCCGGGGACAGTGAATAAAGAGACCCAGTACTTC.

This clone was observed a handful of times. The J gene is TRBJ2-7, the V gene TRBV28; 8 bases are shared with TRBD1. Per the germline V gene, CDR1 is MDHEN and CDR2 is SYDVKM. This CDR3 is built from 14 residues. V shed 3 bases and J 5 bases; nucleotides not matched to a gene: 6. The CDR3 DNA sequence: TGTGCCAGCAGTTTCCGGACAGGGATCCACGAGCAGTACTTC. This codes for CASSFRTGIHEQYF. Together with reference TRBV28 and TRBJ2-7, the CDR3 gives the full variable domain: DVKVTQSSRYLVKRTGEKVFLECVQDMDHENMFWYRQDPGLGLRLIYFSYDVKMKEKGDIPEGYSVSREKKERFSLILESASTNQTSMYLCASSFRTGIHEQYFGPGTRLTVT.